Listed below are T cell receptor beta chains from one sample, sequenced in a study of regulatory T cells in long-lasting Graves disease. One entry per CDR3 protein, called by TCRdb with MiXCR from the multiplex PCR reads. The sample shows more than 650,000 distinct CDR3 sequences, around 32% of them seen only once. The sample was peripheral blood mononuclear cells (PBMCs), taken when the disease was refractory, from a patient treated with antithyroid drugs. These receptors were collected from a female donor with Graves disease. Both conserved end residues are part of each CDR3. The order of the fields is V gene, clone size, J gene, D gene, CDR3 DNA, CDR3 protein. A D gene is named only where the DNA matches it firmly. The size field is filled for only some rows; it gives once, few, many or a size class.

V gene: TRBV29-1; clone size: -; J gene: TRBJ1-1; D gene: TRBD1; CDR3 DNA: TGCAGCGTATTCCCGGGACAGTACACTGAAGCTTTCTTT; CDR3 protein: CSVFPGQYTEAFF
V gene: TRBV6-4; clone size: -; J gene: TRBJ2-5; D gene: -; CDR3 DNA: TGTGCCAGCAGTGTTACAGGAGGGGAGACCCAGTACTTC; CDR3 protein: CASSVTGGETQYF
V gene: TRBV2; clone size: -; J gene: TRBJ2-2; D gene: -; CDR3 DNA: TGTGCCAGCCGAGGGACTCCGGGTACCGGGGAGCTGTTTTTT; CDR3 protein: CASRGTPGTGELFF
V gene: TRBV6-1; clone size: -; J gene: TRBJ1-2; D gene: -; CDR3 DNA: TGTGCCAGCAGGGACACCGGGAGGCATGGCTACACCTTC; CDR3 protein: CASRDTGRHGYTF
V gene: TRBV28; clone size: -; J gene: TRBJ1-3; D gene: -; CDR3 DNA: TGTGCCAGCAGTTTAAAGCTGCTCCCGTCTGGAAACACCGTATATTTT; CDR3 protein: CASSLKLLPSGNTVYF
V gene: TRBV7-9; clone size: -; J gene: TRBJ1-2; D gene: -; CDR3 DNA: TGTGCCAGCAGCTTAGACCAGGGGAAGGACTATGGCTACACCTTC; CDR3 protein: CASSLDQGKDYGYTF
V gene: TRBV5-1; clone size: -; J gene: TRBJ1-2; D gene: -; CDR3 DNA: TGCGCCAGCAGCCCCATAGGCGGACCCTACACCTTC; CDR3 protein: CASSPIGGPYTF
V gene: TRBV10-3; clone size: -; J gene: TRBJ2-7; D gene: TRBD1; CDR3 DNA: TGTGCCAGCGAGAACACAGGGGGGACCTACGAGCAGTACTTC; CDR3 protein: CASENTGGTYEQYF
V gene: TRBV28; clone size: -; J gene: TRBJ2-7; D gene: -; CDR3 DNA: TGTGCCAGCAGTTTTTCCTACTACGAGCAGTACTTC; CDR3 protein: CASSFSYYEQYF
V gene: TRBV28; clone size: many; J gene: TRBJ1-1; D gene: TRBD1; CDR3 DNA: TGTGCCAGCAGTCCCGGGACAGGGGGCCTAAGAACTGAAGCTTTCTTT; CDR3 protein: CASSPGTGGLRTEAFF
V gene: TRBV9; clone size: -; J gene: TRBJ2-2; D gene: TRBD2; CDR3 DNA: TGTGCCAGCAGCCTTGGGACTAGCGGAGGGCCCGGGGAGCTGTTTTTT; CDR3 protein: CASSLGTSGGPGELFF
V gene: TRBV12-3/TRBV12-4; clone size: -; J gene: TRBJ1-3; D gene: TRBD1; CDR3 DNA: TGTGCCAGCACCCCCGGGACAGCCTCCAGCGGGGGAAACACCATATATTTT; CDR3 protein: CASTPGTASSGGNTIYF
V gene: TRBV28; clone size: many; J gene: TRBJ1-5; D gene: -; CDR3 DNA: TGTGCCAGCAGTTTGGAACAGCCCGGGGGGCCCCAGCATTTT; CDR3 protein: CASSLEQPGGPQHF
V gene: TRBV6-1; clone size: many; J gene: TRBJ2-7; D gene: TRBD2; CDR3 DNA: TGTGCCAGCAGTCAGTTCTTGGGACTAGCGGGAACCTACGAGCAGTACTTC; CDR3 protein: CASSQFLGLAGTYEQYF
V gene: TRBV3-1; clone size: -; J gene: TRBJ1-1; D gene: TRBD1; CDR3 DNA: TGTGCCAGCCAGAGACAGGGGGCACTCACTGAAGCTTTCTTT; CDR3 protein: CASQRQGALTEAFF
V gene: TRBV5-1; clone size: -; J gene: TRBJ1-1; D gene: TRBD1; CDR3 DNA: TGCGCCAGCAGCTTTGGACAGGGTGGTGTGGGCACTGAAGCTTTCTTT; CDR3 protein: CASSFGQGGVGTEAFF
V gene: TRBV11-2; clone size: -; J gene: TRBJ1-6; D gene: -; CDR3 DNA: TGTGCCAGCAGCTCTACCCAGAGCTCCTATAATTCACCCCTCCACTTT; CDR3 protein: CASSSTQSSYNSPLHF
V gene: TRBV28; clone size: many; J gene: TRBJ1-2; D gene: TRBD1; CDR3 DNA: TGTGCCAGCAGAAGACAGGGGACCTATGGCTACACCTTC; CDR3 protein: CASRRQGTYGYTF
V gene: TRBV12-3/TRBV12-4; clone size: few; J gene: TRBJ1-6; D gene: TRBD1; CDR3 DNA: TGTGCCAGCAGCCCCCAGGGGGAACCCCTCCACTTT; CDR3 protein: CASSPQGEPLHF
V gene: TRBV6-1; clone size: many; J gene: TRBJ1-2; D gene: -; CDR3 DNA: TGTGCCAGCAGTGAAGCTTATGGCTACACCTTC; CDR3 protein: CASSEAYGYTF
V gene: TRBV20-1; clone size: many; J gene: TRBJ1-5; D gene: -; CDR3 DNA: TGCAGTGCCCGGGGTGGCGGCAATCAGCCCCAGCATTTT; CDR3 protein: CSARGGGNQPQHF
V gene: TRBV27; clone size: -; J gene: TRBJ2-7; D gene: -; CDR3 DNA: TGTGCCAGCAGTTTAATCGATCCAGCAAGCTCCTACGAGCAGTACTTC; CDR3 protein: CASSLIDPASSYEQYF
V gene: TRBV10-3; clone size: few; J gene: TRBJ1-1; D gene: -; CDR3 DNA: TGTGCCATCAGTGATGGGTCTAGAGCTTTCTTT; CDR3 protein: CAISDGSRAFF
V gene: TRBV12-3/TRBV12-4; clone size: many; J gene: TRBJ1-2; D gene: TRBD1; CDR3 DNA: TGTGCCAGCAGTGTTCGGACAGGTGGTCCTTATGGCTACACCTTC; CDR3 protein: CASSVRTGGPYGYTF
V gene: TRBV7-9; clone size: -; J gene: TRBJ2-7; D gene: -; CDR3 DNA: TGTGCCAGCAGCTTACTTGACAATACCTACGAGCAGTACTTC; CDR3 protein: CASSLLDNTYEQYF
V gene: TRBV5-1; clone size: -; J gene: TRBJ1-1; D gene: -; CDR3 DNA: TGCGCCAGCAAGGTCGACCGGCGCCCAATCAGAGGGGACACTGAAGCTTTCTTT; CDR3 protein: CASKVDRRPIRGDTEAFF
V gene: TRBV7-9; clone size: -; J gene: TRBJ1-6; D gene: TRBD1; CDR3 DNA: TGTGCCAGCCGGGGGGACAGGGGGATTTCACCCCTCCACTTT; CDR3 protein: CASRGDRGISPLHF
V gene: TRBV28; clone size: -; J gene: TRBJ2-7; D gene: -; CDR3 DNA: TGTGCCAGCACCGTGACAGGGCCTGGGGGGGAGCAGTACTTC; CDR3 protein: CASTVTGPGGEQYF
V gene: TRBV20-1; clone size: -; J gene: TRBJ1-5; D gene: -; CDR3 DNA: TGCAGTGCCCGAGGTGATCAGCCCCAGCATTTT; CDR3 protein: CSARGDQPQHF
V gene: TRBV12-3/TRBV12-4; clone size: few; J gene: TRBJ1-2; D gene: TRBD1; CDR3 DNA: TGTGCCAGCAACTCCCGGACAGGGGCCTGGGGCTACACCTTC; CDR3 protein: CASNSRTGAWGYTF
V gene: TRBV5-1; clone size: -; J gene: TRBJ1-6; D gene: -; CDR3 DNA: TGCGCCAGCAGCTTGGACGGCAGGGGAGATTCACCCCTCCACTTT; CDR3 protein: CASSLDGRGDSPLHF
V gene: TRBV20-1; clone size: few; J gene: TRBJ1-2; D gene: -; CDR3 DNA: TGCAGTGCTAGAGATGGGCCTATCGACACCTTC; CDR3 protein: CSARDGPIDTF
V gene: TRBV5-1; clone size: -; J gene: TRBJ2-7; D gene: -; CDR3 DNA: TGCGCCAGCAGCTGGGGGACGGACTCCTACGAGCAGTACTTC; CDR3 protein: CASSWGTDSYEQYF
V gene: TRBV27; clone size: many; J gene: TRBJ2-7; D gene: TRBD2; CDR3 DNA: TGTGCCAGCAGCGGGGGAGGGCATTACGAGCAGTACTTC; CDR3 protein: CASSGGGHYEQYF
V gene: TRBV11-2; clone size: many; J gene: TRBJ2-4; D gene: -; CDR3 DNA: TGTGCCAGCAGCCCTCGGACAGAGATAGCCAAAAACATTCAGTACTTC; CDR3 protein: CASSPRTEIAKNIQYF
V gene: TRBV7-9; clone size: few; J gene: TRBJ1-1; D gene: TRBD1; CDR3 DNA: TGTGCCAGCAGCCTGAGACAGGGCGATGCTGAAGCTTTCTTT; CDR3 protein: CASSLRQGDAEAFF
V gene: TRBV5-1; clone size: few; J gene: TRBJ2-7; D gene: -; CDR3 DNA: TGCGCCAGCAGCTTGGACAGCTTGGGGAGCGAGCAGTACTTC; CDR3 protein: CASSLDSLGSEQYF
V gene: TRBV6-2/TRBV6-3; clone size: -; J gene: TRBJ2-7; D gene: TRBD2; CDR3 DNA: TGTGCCAGCAGTGAAGACCCCACCGCGGGAGGACCCTACGAGCAGTACTTC; CDR3 protein: CASSEDPTAGGPYEQYF
V gene: TRBV6-1; clone size: -; J gene: TRBJ2-7; D gene: TRBD2; CDR3 DNA: TGTGCCAGTAACCCCCTAACTAGCGGGAGTGGATACGAGCAGTACTTC; CDR3 protein: CASNPLTSGSGYEQYF
V gene: TRBV2; clone size: many; J gene: TRBJ1-5; D gene: TRBD1; CDR3 DNA: TGTGCCAGCGGCTGGACAGGGGAGGGAGGGAATCAGCCCCAGCATTTT; CDR3 protein: CASGWTGEGGNQPQHF
V gene: TRBV5-1; clone size: -; J gene: TRBJ1-1; D gene: -; CDR3 DNA: TGCGCCAGCAGCTATGGTGCGGGGGATATGAACACTGAAGCTTTCTTT; CDR3 protein: CASSYGAGDMNTEAFF
V gene: TRBV30; clone size: -; J gene: TRBJ1-2; D gene: TRBD1; CDR3 DNA: TGTGCCTGGAGTGCCGGGACAGGGTATGGTGGCTACACCTTC; CDR3 protein: CAWSAGTGYGGYTF